The sequence of this T cell receptor beta chain was determined in a study of blood T cell repertoires in COVID-19. Overall study context: The cDNA or gDNA used as material had been derived from T cells, B-cell-depleted T cells, or PBMCs.

Original processing methods: Reference gene primer amplification gave estimated nucleated cell counts. The assay was immunoSEQ multiplex PCR, and TCRdb's table has in-frame clones only and misses some. That table supplies the V and J calls and clone size; D and trimming were determined from the DNA. The repertoire has roughly 180,000 clones, 70% to 80% of them found once; the top ten carry 8% to 8.5%. The V end was cut by 6 bases, the J end by 5 bases, with 7 bases between. The CDR3 contains 11 residues. Germline CDR1 MNHEY, CDR2 SVGAGI. This clonotype originated in a woman aged 55-69 years with COVID-19, enrolled during active disease. Source material: peripheral blood. The rearrangement joins TRBV6-5 to TRBJ2-5; no firm D call. CDR3 sequence (DNA): TGTGCCAGCAGCCTCGGGGAGACCCAGTACTTC. This encodes CASSLGETQYF.